The 16 T cell receptor beta chains below all came from one sample that was sequenced in a study of OX40 agonist ivuxolimab in advanced cancers. Measured with immunoSEQ multiplex PCR; TCRdb has only the in-frame clones, and not every one. The sample records 50,000 to 55,000 clones, 80% to 85% being singletons. The sequenced sample was CD4+ or CD8+ T cells sorted from blood, obtained in a trial of the OX40 agonist ivuxolimab. These receptors came from an adult with an advanced solid tumor such as melanoma, head and neck, liver or kidney cancer.

This clone is medium-sized by share. V is TRBV19 and J is TRBJ2-2, with D perhaps matching TRBD2 (6 bases). The CDR3 totals 13 residues. Germline CDR1 LNHDA, CDR2 SQIVND (reference sequence). The V gene lost 6 bases and the J gene lost 8 bases, with 13 bases spanning the gap. In DNA, the CDR3 is TGTGCCAGTAGCCGCAAACTAGCTGGGGAGCTGTTTTTT. Translated, it gives CASSRKLAGELFF.

The V gene is TRBV7-2, the J gene TRBJ2-1; TRBD2 matches 14 bases. From germline, CDR1 is SGHTA and CDR2 FQGNSA. V was clipped by 2 bases and J by 6 bases; unmatched bases: 12. The CDR3 is made up of 19 amino acids. The CDR3 DNA reads as TGTGCCAGCAGCTTACCGGGACTAGCGGGAGTGCCTTTCGGCAATGAGCAGTTCTTC. It yields the protein CASSLPGLAGVPFGNEQFF.

On this clone itself: Distinct nucleotide sequences in the sample also encode this CDR3. The J gene is TRBJ2-1, the V gene TRBV5-4; a weak D match, TRBD2 (5 bases). The germline V gene encodes CDR1 SGHNT and CDR2 YYREEE (reference sequence). This CDR3 comprises 13 residues. Trimming took 2 bases from V and 10 from J, leaving 13 bases between them. CDR3 DNA sequence: TGTGCCAGCAGCTTCCACAACCGCGGGGAGCAGTTCTTC. Amino acids: CASSFHNRGEQFF.

This clone was recorded once. The V and J genes are TRBV28 and TRBJ2-3, with TRBD2 matching 7 bases. V shed 8 bases, J shed 6 bases, and the junction held 2 bases outside the gene matches. CDR1 MDHEN and CDR2 SYDVKM come from the germline V gene. The CDR3 sequence is 11 residues long. The CDR3: CASEGGDTQYF. The CDR3 DNA follows: TGTGCCAGCGAGGGAGGGGATACGCAGTATTTT.

The chain has TRBV19 and TRBJ2-5; 14 nucleotides match TRBD2. CDR1 LNHDA and CDR2 SQIVND come from the germline V gene (reference sequence). V lost 5 bases, J lost 4 bases, and 6 bases stayed unmatched. This CDR3 spans 16 amino acids. CDR3 in amino acids: CASSRTSGRQGETQYF. As DNA, the CDR3 is TGTGCCAGTAGTCGGACTAGCGGGAGGCAGGGAGAGACCCAGTACTTC.

The chain links TRBV29-1 to TRBJ1-4; perhaps TRBD1 as D (6 bases). This CDR3 region has 14 residues. V was clipped by 4 bases and J by 3 bases, with 12 bases between them. Germline V gene data show CDR1 as SQVTM and CDR2 as ANQGSEA. The CDR3 sequence is CSVGRGLSNEKLFF. The CDR3 nucleotides are TGCAGCGTTGGTCGGGGGCTGTCTAATGAAAAACTGTTTTTT.

The chain combines TRBV19 with TRBJ2-5; D may be TRBD1 (5 bases). Germline CDR1 is LNHDA and CDR2 is SQIVND (reference sequence). The CDR3 is 14 residues long. Trimming took off 6 bases at V and 3 bases at J, with 14 bases between the two ends. This CDR3 reads CASRGLGVEETQYF. For the CDR3, the DNA is TGTGCCAGTAGAGGCTTAGGGGTCGAAGAGACCCAGTACTTC.

V usage is TRBV29-1 and J usage is TRBJ2-4, with D hard to call. The CDR3 sequence is 13 residues long. Deletions cut 1 base from V and 6 bases from J, with 10 bases between. Germline V lookup: CDR1 SQVTM, CDR2 ANQGSEA. The CDR3, as DNA: TGCAGCGTTGAAGTTTCGTTAGTAAACATTCAGTACTTC. Translated: CSVEVSLVNIQYF.

V and J are TRBV11-3 and TRBJ2-7, with 8 positions matching TRBD2. CDR1 and CDR2 from the germline V gene are SGHNT and YENEEA. With 5 bases clipped from V and 4 bases from J, the junction kept 4 bases outside the gene matches. The CDR3 is made up of 13 amino acids. CDR3 protein: CASSRTSGYEQYF. The CDR3 bases are TGTGCCAGCAGCAGAACTAGCGGTTACGAGCAGTACTTC.

The chain recombines TRBV6-1 with TRBJ2-1; 8 bases agree with TRBD2. This CDR3 region has 14 residues. Germline V lookup: CDR1 MNHNS, CDR2 SASEGT. Trimming cost V 8 bases and J 9 bases; bases outside gene matches: 12. This chain's CDR3 is CASRRAGEGSEQFF. CDR3 DNA: TGTGCCAGCCGCCGAGCGGGAGAAGGAAGTGAGCAGTTCTTC.

This chain joins TRBV27 and TRBJ2-7; the match to TRBD2 covers 11 bases. Germline trimming cut 4 bases from V and 7 bases from J; bases unmatched to any gene: 9. CDR3 length: 15 amino acids. Germline V CDR1 and CDR2: MNHEY, SMNVEV (reference sequence). Here the CDR3 DNA reads TGTGCCAGCAGTTCAATACTAGCGGGAGTAGGTGAGCAGTACTTC. As protein: CASSSILAGVGEQYF.

This clone was seen a single time. This sequence joins TRBV5-1 and TRBJ2-1, with 9 nucleotides matching TRBD2. CDR3 length equals 17 residues. The V gene's germline CDR1 is SGHRS and CDR2 YFSETQ. V was clipped by 0 bases and J by 9 bases; unmatched bases: 13. CDR3 sequence (DNA): TGCGCCAGCAGCTTGGCCGGCGGGAGGGCCTTTCTGGGTGAGCAGTTCTTC. Encoded protein: CASSLAGGRAFLGEQFF.

Regarding this clone: Germline and junction disagree at one end, which may indicate a read error. V gene TRBV2 combines with J gene TRBJ1-2, with D perhaps matching TRBD1 (6 bases). This CDR3 has 13 amino acids. Germline lookup yields CDR1 SNHLY and CDR2 FYNNEI. This CDR3 is CASREAGAYGYTF. The CDR3 nucleotides read TGTGCCAGCAGGGAAGCAGGGGCGTATGGCTACACCTTC.

With regard to this clone: The identical CDR3 is also encoded by other nucleotide sequences in the sample. J is TRBJ2-5 and V is TRBV7-2; D is unresolved. This CDR3 contains 11 residues. Germline V gene data show CDR1 as SGHTA and CDR2 as FQGNSA. With 5 bases removed from V and 5 bases from J, the gap between germline ends came to 6 bases. The CDR3 here is CASSPQETQYF. CDR3 coding DNA: TGTGCCAGCAGCCCCCAGGAGACCCAGTACTTC.

In regard to this clone: A read error may produce the germline difference seen at one junction end. The V and J genes are TRBV11-2 and TRBJ2-5; 10 bases are shared with TRBD2. Germline V gene sequence: CDR1 SGHAT, CDR2 FQNNGV. CDR3 length equals 14 residues. The CDR3 DNA sequence: TGCGCCAGCAGCCAAACTAGCGGGAAGGAGACCCAGTACTTC. It specifies CASSQTSGKETQYF.

The chain's CDR3 is CASQQTGPNYGYTF. In DNA form, the CDR3 reads TGTGCCAGTCAGCAAACGGGGCCCAACTATGGCTACACCTTC. This sequence joins TRBV28 and TRBJ1-2; a weak D match, TRBD1 (5 bases). The CDR3 is made up of 14 amino acids. Germline V lookup: CDR1 MDHEN, CDR2 SYDVKM. Trimming removed 9 bases from V and 2 bases from J, with 16 bases in between.